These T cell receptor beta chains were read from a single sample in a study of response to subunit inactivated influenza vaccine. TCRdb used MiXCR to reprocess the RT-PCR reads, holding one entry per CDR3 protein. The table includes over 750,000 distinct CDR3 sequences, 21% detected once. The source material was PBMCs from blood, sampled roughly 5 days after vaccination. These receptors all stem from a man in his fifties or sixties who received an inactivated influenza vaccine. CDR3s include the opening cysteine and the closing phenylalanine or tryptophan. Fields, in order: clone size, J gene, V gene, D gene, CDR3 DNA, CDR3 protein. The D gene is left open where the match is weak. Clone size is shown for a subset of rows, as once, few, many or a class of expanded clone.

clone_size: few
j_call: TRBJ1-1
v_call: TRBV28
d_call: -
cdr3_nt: TGTGCCAGCAGTCCGAAGAACACTGAAGCTTTCTTT
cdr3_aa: CASSPKNTEAFF

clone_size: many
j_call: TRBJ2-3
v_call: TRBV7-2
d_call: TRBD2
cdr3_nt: TGTGCCAGCAGCTTATCTGGGACTAGAGATACGCAGTATTTT
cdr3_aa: CASSLSGTRDTQYF

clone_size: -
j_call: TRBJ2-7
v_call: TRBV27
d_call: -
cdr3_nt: TGTGCCAGCAGTTTAGGGGTGCGGAGCGACGAGCAGTACTTC
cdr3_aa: CASSLGVRSDEQYF

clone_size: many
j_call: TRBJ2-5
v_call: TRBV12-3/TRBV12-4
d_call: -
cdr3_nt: TGTGCCAGTTCAAGGTTACAAGAGACCCAGTACTTC
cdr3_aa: CASSRLQETQYF

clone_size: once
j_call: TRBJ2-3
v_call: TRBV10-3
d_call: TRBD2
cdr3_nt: TGTGCCATCAGTGGAGCGGGAGGTTTAGATACGCAGTATTTT
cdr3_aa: CAISGAGGLDTQYF

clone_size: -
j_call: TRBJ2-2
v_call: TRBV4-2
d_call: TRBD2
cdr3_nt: TGTGCCAGCAGCCAAAGGTCGGGGGGACTAGCGGGGAACACCGGGGAGCTGTTTTTT
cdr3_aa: CASSQRSGGLAGNTGELFF

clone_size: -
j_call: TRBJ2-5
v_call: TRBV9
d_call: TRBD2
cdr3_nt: TGTGCTAGCAGCGTCCCCGGCGGACTAGCGGGAGATGCAGAGACCCAGTACTTC
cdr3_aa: CASSVPGGLAGDAETQYF

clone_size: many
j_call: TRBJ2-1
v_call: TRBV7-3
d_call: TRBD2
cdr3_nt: TGTGCCAGCAGCTTAACGGCCCGAATGGCTAGCGGGAGCGCCTACAATGAGCAGTTCTTC
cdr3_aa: CASSLTARMASGSAYNEQFF

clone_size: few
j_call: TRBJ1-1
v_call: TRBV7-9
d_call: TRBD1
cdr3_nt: TGTGCCAGCAGCTTAGCGTGGACAGGGGACACTGAAGCTTTCTTT
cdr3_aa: CASSLAWTGDTEAFF

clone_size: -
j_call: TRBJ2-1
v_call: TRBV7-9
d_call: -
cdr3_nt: TGTGCCAGCAGCTTGTCATCCGGGACTGGGGGCGATGAGCAGTTCTTC
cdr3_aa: CASSLSSGTGGDEQFF

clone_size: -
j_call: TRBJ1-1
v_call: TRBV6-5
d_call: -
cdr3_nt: TGTGCCAGCAGCCTTAATCGAGACCAGAACACTGAAGCTTTCTTT
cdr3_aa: CASSLNRDQNTEAFF

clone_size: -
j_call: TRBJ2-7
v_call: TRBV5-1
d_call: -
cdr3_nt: TGCGCCAGCAGCTTGAGGCAGGGGTTGGACGAGCAGTACTTC
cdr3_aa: CASSLRQGLDEQYF

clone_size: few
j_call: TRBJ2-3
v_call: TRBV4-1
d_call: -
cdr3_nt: TGCGCCAGCAGCCAAGCTGCTCCAGATACGCAGTATTTT
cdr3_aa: CASSQAAPDTQYF

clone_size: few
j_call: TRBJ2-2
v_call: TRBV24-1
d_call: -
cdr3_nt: TGTGCCACCGCGGGTCTCTTCGACGGGGAGCTGTTTTTT
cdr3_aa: CATAGLFDGELFF

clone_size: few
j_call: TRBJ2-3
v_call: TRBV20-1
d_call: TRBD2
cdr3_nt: TGCAGTGCTAGAGATCTAAGACTAGCAACCACAGATACGCAGTATTTT
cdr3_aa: CSARDLRLATTDTQYF

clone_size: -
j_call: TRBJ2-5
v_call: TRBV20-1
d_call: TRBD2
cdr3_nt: TGCAGTGCTCCCGACGCGGGGAGGGTCGGGGAGACCCAGTACTTC
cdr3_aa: CSAPDAGRVGETQYF

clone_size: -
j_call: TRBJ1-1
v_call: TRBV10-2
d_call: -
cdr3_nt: TGCGCCAGCAGTCGGGACCCCCTACGCACTGAAGCTTTCTTT
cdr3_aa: CASSRDPLRTEAFF

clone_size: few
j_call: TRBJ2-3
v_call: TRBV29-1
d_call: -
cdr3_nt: TGCAGCGTTGAAGGCGACTACACGATCGCAGATACGCAGTATTTT
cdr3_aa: CSVEGDYTIADTQYF

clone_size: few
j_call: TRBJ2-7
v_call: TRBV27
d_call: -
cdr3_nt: TGTGCCAGCAGCCAAACCGTAGGGACCACCGTTGGGAACGAGCAGTACTTC
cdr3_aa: CASSQTVGTTVGNEQYF

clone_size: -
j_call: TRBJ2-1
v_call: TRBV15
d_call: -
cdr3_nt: TGTGCCACCAGCGGCCCTTCCGGCAGGGGTTGGAATGAGCAGTTCTTC
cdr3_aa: CATSGPSGRGWNEQFF

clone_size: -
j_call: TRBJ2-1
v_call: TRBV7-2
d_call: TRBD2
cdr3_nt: TGTGCCAGCAACGTAGGGACTAGCGGGTTCAATGAGCAGTTCTTC
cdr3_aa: CASNVGTSGFNEQFF

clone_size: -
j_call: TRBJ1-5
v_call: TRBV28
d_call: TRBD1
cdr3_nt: TGTGCCAGCAGTTTATCGGGACAGCATAGCAATCAGCCCCAGCATTTT
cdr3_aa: CASSLSGQHSNQPQHF

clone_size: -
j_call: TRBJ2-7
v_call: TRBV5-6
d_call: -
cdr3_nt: TGTGCCAGCAGCTTGTCCCCCCCTGGCGAGCAGTACTTC
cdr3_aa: CASSLSPPGEQYF

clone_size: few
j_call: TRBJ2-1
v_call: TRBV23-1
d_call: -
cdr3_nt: TGCGCCAGCAGTCGAAAAACAGGAGCTAACAATGAGCAGTTCTTC
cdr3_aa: CASSRKTGANNEQFF

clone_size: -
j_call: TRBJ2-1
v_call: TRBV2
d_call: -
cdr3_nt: TGTGCCAGCAGTGAACCCCAGGATCGTTCCTACAATGAGCAGTTCTTC
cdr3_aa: CASSEPQDRSYNEQFF

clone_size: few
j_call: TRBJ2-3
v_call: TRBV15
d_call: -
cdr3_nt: TGTGCCACCAAGGACTATTCGGATACGCAGTATTTT
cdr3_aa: CATKDYSDTQYF

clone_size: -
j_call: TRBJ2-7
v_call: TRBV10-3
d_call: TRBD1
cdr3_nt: TGTGCCATCAGTGAGTCGCCAGGGGGCTACGAGCAGTACTTC
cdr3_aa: CAISESPGGYEQYF

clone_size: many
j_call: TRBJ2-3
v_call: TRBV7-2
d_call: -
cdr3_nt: TGTGCCAGCAGCTTATTTGGCAGCACAGATACGCAGTATTTT
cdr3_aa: CASSLFGSTDTQYF

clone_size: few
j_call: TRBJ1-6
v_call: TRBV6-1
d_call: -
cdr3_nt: TGTGCCAGCAGTCCCGTAGGCGGGGGTCGGAATTCACCCCTCCACTTT
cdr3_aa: CASSPVGGGRNSPLHF

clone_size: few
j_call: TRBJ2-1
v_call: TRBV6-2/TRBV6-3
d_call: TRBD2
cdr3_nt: TGTGCCAGCAGTTACGATTGGACTAGCGGGACGGTGATACGGAATGAGCAGTTCTTC
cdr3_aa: CASSYDWTSGTVIRNEQFF

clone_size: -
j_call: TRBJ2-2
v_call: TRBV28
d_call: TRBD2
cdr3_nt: TGTGCCAGCAGTTTATTCCGAGGACTAGACACCGGGGAGCTGTTTTTT
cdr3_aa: CASSLFRGLDTGELFF

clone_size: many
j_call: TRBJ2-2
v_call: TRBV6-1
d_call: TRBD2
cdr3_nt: TGTGCCAGCAGGCAGACTAGCGGGGCGAACACCGGGGAGCTGTTTTTT
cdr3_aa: CASRQTSGANTGELFF

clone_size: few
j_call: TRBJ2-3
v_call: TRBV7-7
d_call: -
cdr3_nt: TGTGCCAGCAGCTTAGGGACTAAAACAGATACGCAGTATTTT
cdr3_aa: CASSLGTKTDTQYF

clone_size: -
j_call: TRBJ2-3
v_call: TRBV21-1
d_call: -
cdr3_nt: TGTGCCAGCAGCAAAGGCAACGGAAGCACAGATACGCAGTATTTT
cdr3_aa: CASSKGNGSTDTQYF

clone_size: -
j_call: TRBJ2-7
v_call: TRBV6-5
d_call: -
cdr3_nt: TGTGCCAGCAGTTCCGGACGAATTCTCAGCTCCTACGAGCAGTACTTC
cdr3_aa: CASSSGRILSSYEQYF

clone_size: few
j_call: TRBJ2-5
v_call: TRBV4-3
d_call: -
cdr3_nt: TGCGCCAGCAGCCAAAACAGGGAAGAGACCCAGTACTTC
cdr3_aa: CASSQNREETQYF

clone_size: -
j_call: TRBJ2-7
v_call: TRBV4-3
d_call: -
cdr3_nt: TGCGCCAGCAGCCAAGGACTTTCGCTAAATCACGAGCAGTACTTC
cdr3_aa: CASSQGLSLNHEQYF